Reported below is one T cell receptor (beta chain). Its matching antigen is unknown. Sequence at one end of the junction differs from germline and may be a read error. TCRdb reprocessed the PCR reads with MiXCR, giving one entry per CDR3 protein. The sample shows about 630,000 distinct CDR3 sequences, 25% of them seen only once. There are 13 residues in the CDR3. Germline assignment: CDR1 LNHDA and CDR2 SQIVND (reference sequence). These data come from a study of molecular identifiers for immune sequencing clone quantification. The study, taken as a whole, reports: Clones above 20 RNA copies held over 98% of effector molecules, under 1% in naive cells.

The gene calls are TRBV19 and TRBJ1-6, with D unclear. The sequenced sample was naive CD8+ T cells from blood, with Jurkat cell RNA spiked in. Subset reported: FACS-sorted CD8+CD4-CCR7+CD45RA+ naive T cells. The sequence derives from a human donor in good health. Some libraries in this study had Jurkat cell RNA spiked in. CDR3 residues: CASSTLGASPFHF. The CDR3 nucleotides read TGTGCCAGTAGTACCCTAGGTGCTTCACCCTTCCACTTT. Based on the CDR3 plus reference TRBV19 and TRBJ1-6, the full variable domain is DGGITQSPKYLFRKEGQNVTLSCEQNLNHDAMYWYRQDPGQGLRLIYYSQIVNDFQKGDIAEGYSVSREKKESFPLTVTSAQKNPTAFYLCASSTLGASPFHFGNGTRLTVT.